A single sample is the source of the 9 T cell receptor beta chains below, sequenced in a study of molecular identifiers for immune sequencing clone quantification. TCRdb fed the PCR reads into MiXCR, producing one record per CDR3 protein. Found here are under 800,000 distinct CDR3 sequences, 25% of them singletons; the top ten hold approximately 0.75%. Sequenced: naive CD8+ T cells from blood, with Jurkat cell RNA spiked in. Specified subset: FACS-sorted CD8+CD4-CCR7+CD45RA+ naive T cells. The receptors here all came from a human donor in good health. Some libraries in this study had Jurkat cell RNA spiked in.

For this clonotype: A single base separates this from a much larger clone, so it may be a read error. The gene calls are TRBV12-3 or TRBV12-4 and TRBJ1-1; D is undetermined. The CDR3 has 12 residues. CDR3 protein: CASSSSNPEAFF. The DNA of the CDR3 is TGTGCCAGCAGTTCCTCGAACCCTGAAGCTTTCTTT.

Comment on this clonotype: It may be a read error: a sequence one base away is much more abundant. The CDR3 loop is CASSRGTLGVPAAFF. The CDR3 nucleotides read TGTGCCAGCAGTCGTGGGACATTGGGGGTTCCTGCAGCTTTCTTT. The rearrangement links TRBV6-1 to TRBJ1-1, with D possibly being TRBD1 (6 bases). This CDR3 spans 15 amino acids. Trimming stripped 5 bases from V and 10 bases from J, with 23 bases between. Germline V lookup: CDR1 MNHNS, CDR2 SASEGT.

On this clonotype: Since a much larger clone is just one base distant, this may be a read error. The chain carries TRBV20-1 and TRBJ2-3, with TRBD2 matching 9 bases. The CDR3 consists of 16 residues. Germline loops: CDR1 DFQATT, CDR2 SNEGSKA (reference sequence). V gave up 0 bases and J gave up 7 bases; unmatched junction bases: 11. The DNA for the CDR3 is TGCAGTGCTAGAGATACGACAAGGACTAGCGCCAATACGCAGTATTTT. It yields the protein CSARDTTRTSANTQYF.

CDR3: CASSEVLAGRRNEQFF. As DNA, the CDR3 is TGTGCCAGCAGTGAAGTACTAGCGGGACGGAGGAATGAGCAGTTCTTC. This chain links TRBV2 with TRBJ2-1, with 10 bases lining up with TRBD2. This CDR3 has 16 residues. Germline CDR1 SNHLY, CDR2 FYNNEI. V shed 1 base and J 7 bases; nucleotides not matched to a gene: 7.

On this clonotype: This could be a read error, since a much larger clone is one nucleotide away. This sequence joins TRBV14 and TRBJ1-4; D possibly corresponds to TRBD1 (6 bases). The germline V gene has CDR1 SGHDN and CDR2 FVKESK. The V end lost 11 bases, the J end lost 9 bases, and 16 bases lay between the germline ends. CDR3 length equals 12 residues. CDR3 region: CAAGGQWKKLFF. Here the CDR3 DNA reads TGTGCCGCCGGGGGGCAATGGAAAAAACTGTTTTTT.

Concerning this clonotype: Since a much larger clone is just one base distant, this may be a read error. Since the CDR3 does not end with the conserved phenylalanine or tryptophan, this likely comes from a read error. The V call is TRBV7-9, the J call TRBJ1-2, with 9 bases lining up with TRBD1. The V gene's germline CDR1 is SEHNR and CDR2 FQNEAQ (reference sequence). The CDR3 covers 13 residues. V dropped 6 bases and J dropped 10; count of bases not matched to a gene: 9. The chain's CDR3 is CASRPPTGGDYTL. CDR3 nucleotides: TGTGCCAGCAGGCCCCCGACAGGGGGTGACTACACCCTC.

Notes on this clonotype: It may be a read error: a sequence one base away is much more abundant. The rearrangement links TRBV7-2 to TRBJ1-3; D is undetermined. This CDR3 spans 14 amino acids. The V and J ends lost 5 bases and 0 bases respectively, with 8 bases between them. The V gene's germline CDR1 is SGHTA and CDR2 FQGNSA. The DNA for the CDR3 is TGTGCCAGCAGCATATTGAACTCTGGAAACACCATATATTTT. Amino acid sequence: CASSILNSGNTIYF.

This clonotype came up a few times. This sequence joins TRBV4-1 and TRBJ1-2; maybe TRBD1 (5 bases). The V end lost 0 bases, the J end lost 1 base, and 12 bases lay between the germline ends. The length of the CDR3 is 16 residues. Germline CDR1 MGHRA, CDR2 YSYEKL. Written as DNA, the CDR3 is TGCGCCAGCAGCCAAGAAACAGGCGCCTATAACTATGGCTACACCTTC. Its translation: CASSQETGAYNYGYTF.

The table lists this clonotype with many counts. The chain joins TRBV6-5 to TRBJ2-3, with 8 bases matching TRBD1. The CDR3 length is 15 residues. V dropped 6 bases and J dropped 2; count of bases not matched to a gene: 7. Germline CDR1 is MNHEY and CDR2 is SVGAGI. This chain's CDR3 is CASRRGQGLTDTQYF. In DNA, the CDR3 is TGTGCCAGCAGGAGAGGACAGGGACTCACAGATACGCAGTATTTT.